Presented here are 17 T cell receptor beta chains from one specimen sequenced in a study of control samples from healthy donors and cancer patients. TCRdb's copy holds only in-frame clones and misses some; the assay was immunoSEQ multiplex PCR. The sample includes approximately 100,000 clones, around 89% of them seen just once. The sequenced material came from blood. These receptors originate from a woman aged 50 to 65 in good health.

The chain links TRBV6-1 to TRBJ2-2; D possibly corresponds to TRBD1 (5 bases). V lost 2 bases to trimming and J lost 0 bases, with 13 bases between them. Germline values: CDR1 MNHNS, CDR2 SASEGT. The CDR3 loop spans 17 amino acids. The CDR3 coding sequence is TGTGCCAGCAGTGAAAGTAGACAGTTCGCGAACACCGGGGAGCTGTTTTTT. Translation gives CASSESRQFANTGELFF.

The V and J genes are TRBV4-1 and TRBJ2-1; D gene unclear. The CDR3 spans 16 residues. The germline V gene has CDR1 MGHRA and CDR2 YSYEKL. Between the trimmed V and J ends, which lost 0 bases and 6 bases, there was a span of 15 bases. The CDR3 bases are TGCGCCAGCAGCCAAGACCTGCGTCCGAGTTTCAATGAGCAGTTCTTC. This encodes CASSQDLRPSFNEQFF.

The genes are TRBV2 and TRBJ1-2; the D is unclear. Trimming cost V 3 bases and J 4 bases, with 9 bases left between them. The CDR3 extends over 13 amino acids. Germline V gene data show CDR1 as SNHLY and CDR2 as FYNNEI. CDR3 amino acids: CASSDASVYGYTF. In DNA, the CDR3 is TGTGCCAGCAGTGATGCCAGCGTCTATGGCTACACCTTC.

The V and J genes are TRBV4-1 and TRBJ2-5; TRBD1 is a possible D gene (7 bases). The V end lost 1 base, the J end lost 7 bases, and 16 bases lay between the germline ends. The CDR3 runs to 15 residues. Per germline, CDR1 MGHRA and CDR2 YSYEKL. CDR3 sequence: CASSQVRDSTWTQYF. CDR3 bases: TGCGCCAGCAGCCAAGTGCGGGACAGTACATGGACCCAGTACTTC.

This clone was seen a single time. V usage is TRBV9 and J usage is TRBJ2-3; 7 bases fit TRBD2. CDR3 length: 16 residues. After removal of 4 bases from V and 4 bases from J, the junction contained 12 bases not matched to a gene. Per the germline V gene, CDR1 is SGDLS and CDR2 is YYNGEE. The CDR3 bases are TGTGCCAGCAGCTCCGACAGCGGGACCCCCGCAGATACGCAGTATTTT. It is translated as CASSSDSGTPADTQYF.

This clone has only one observation. V usage is TRBV12-3 or TRBV12-4 and J usage is TRBJ2-7; D uncertain. V was trimmed by 3 bases and J by 5 bases, leaving 5 bases between them. The CDR3 is made up of 11 amino acids. The CDR3 DNA is TGTGCCAGCAGTTTGAGCGACGAGCAGTACTTC. This sequence encodes CASSLSDEQYF.

Written as DNA, the CDR3 is TGTGCCGGATTAACACAGAACACTGAAGCTTTCTTT. Amino acid sequence: CAGLTQNTEAFF. The chain uses TRBV30 and TRBJ1-1, with D uncertain. The CDR3 runs 12 residues. The ends were cut back, 8 bases at V and 1 base at J, with 11 bases in the middle. Looked up from germline, CDR1 is GTSNPN and CDR2 is SVGIG (reference sequence).

This clone has a single count. The genes are TRBV13 and TRBJ1-4, with no clear D. The CDR3 extends over 15 amino acids. The V gene lost 5 bases and the J gene lost 4 bases, with 14 bases spanning the gap. In germline, CDR1 is PRHDT, CDR2 FYEKMQ (reference sequence). The CDR3 DNA follows: TGTGCCAGCAGCACAGCCTCAGGCCTTAATGAAAAACTGTTTTTT. Protein product: CASSTASGLNEKLFF.

The table lists this clone with a count of one. This rearrangement joins TRBV7-9 to TRBJ2-4; TRBD1 agrees at 7 bases. Germline CDR1 is SEHNR and CDR2 is FQNEAQ (reference sequence). V was pared by 6 bases and J by 3 bases, with 2 bases of the junction left unmatched. This CDR3 contains 13 residues. CDR3 DNA: TGTGCCAGCAGGGGGACAGACAAAAACATTCAGTACTTC. Translating it yields CASRGTDKNIQYF.

This chain joins TRBV4-1 and TRBJ2-1; perhaps D is TRBD1 or TRBD2 (7 bases each). The CDR3 is made up of 15 amino acids. V was shortened by 7 bases and J by 7 bases, with 20 bases between the two germline ends. CDR1 MGHRA and CDR2 YSYEKL come from the germline V gene. This chain's CDR3 is CASTKAGQGGNEQFF. The CDR3, as DNA: TGCGCCAGCACCAAAGCCGGGCAGGGGGGGAATGAGCAGTTCTTC.

This clone was detected a few times. This chain connects TRBV10-1 to TRBJ2-2, with no clear D. The germline gives CDR1 WNHNN, CDR2 SYGVQD (reference sequence). V was clipped by 10 bases and J by 9 bases, with 9 bases between them. This CDR3 spans 10 amino acids. DNA of the CDR3: TGCGCCAAAAACGTTAGGGAGCTGTTTTTT. Its translation: CAKNVRELFF.

V usage is TRBV2 and J usage is TRBJ1-5, with 9 positions matching TRBD1. Losses at the gene ends were 2 bases for V and 3 bases for J; bases not matched to a gene: 11. Germline CDR1 is SNHLY and CDR2 is FYNNEI. The CDR3 sequence is 18 residues long. CDR3: CASSELRRTGVINQPQHF. CDR3 DNA: TGTGCCAGCAGTGAATTACGTCGGACAGGGGTGATCAATCAGCCCCAGCATTTT.

V and J are TRBV7-2 and TRBJ2-3; 9 bases match TRBD2. Unmatched junction bases numbered 0, after V lost 1 base and J lost 1 base. Germline lookup yields CDR1 SGHTA and CDR2 FQGNSA. The CDR3 is 15 residues long. CDR3 amino acids: CASSLGGRGTDTQYF. The CDR3 DNA follows: TGTGCCAGCAGCTTAGGCGGGAGGGGCACAGATACGCAGTATTTT.

V usage is TRBV11-2 and J usage is TRBJ1-1, with D perhaps TRBD1 (6 bases). CDR3 length: 18 amino acids. V was shortened by 2 bases and J by 1 base, with 20 bases between the two germline ends. Germline CDR1 SGHAT, CDR2 FQNNGV. In DNA form, the CDR3 reads TGTGCCAGCAGCTTACTTCGCCCGAGGGGGTGGAGGAACACTGAAGCTTTCTTT. Its protein product is CASSLLRPRGWRNTEAFF. Full variable domain (rest looked up from reference TRBV11-2 and TRBJ1-1): EAGVAQSPRYKIIEKRQSVAFWCNPISGHATLYWYQQILGQGPKLLIQFQNNGVVDDSQLPKDRFSAERLKGVDSTLKIQPAKLEDSAVYLCASSLLRPRGWRNTEAFFGQGTRLTVV.

J is TRBJ1-1 and V is TRBV27, with D possibly TRBD1 on 5 matching bases. Trimming pared 0 bases from V and 4 bases from J, leaving 6 bases between. Germline CDR1 is MNHEY and CDR2 is SMNVEV (reference sequence). This CDR3 region has 13 residues. The CDR3 loop is CASSLSQGTEAFF. The CDR3 nucleotides read TGTGCCAGCAGTTTATCGCAGGGCACTGAAGCTTTCTTT.

The chain carries TRBV4-3 and TRBJ2-1; 11 positions match TRBD2. The CDR3 runs to 17 residues. With V trimmed by 4 bases and J by 4 bases, 9 bases remained unmatched. Per germline, CDR1 LGHNA and CDR2 YSLEER. For the CDR3, the DNA is TGCGCCAGCAGCCGAGACTTTAGCGGGAGGGGTTACAATGAGCAGTTCTTC. It codes for CASSRDFSGRGYNEQFF.

V is TRBV2 and J is TRBJ2-7; D possibly uses TRBD1 or TRBD2 (6 bases each). Trimming stripped 7 bases from V and 0 bases from J, with 31 bases between. Germline-derived CDR1 and CDR2 are SNHLY and FYNNEI. The CDR3 is 20 amino acids. The CDR3 sequence: CASNQPVHYKTGRDSYEQYV. The CDR3, as DNA: TGTGCCAGCAACCAACCCGTCCATTATAAAACAGGGCGGGACTCCTACGAGCAGTACGTC.